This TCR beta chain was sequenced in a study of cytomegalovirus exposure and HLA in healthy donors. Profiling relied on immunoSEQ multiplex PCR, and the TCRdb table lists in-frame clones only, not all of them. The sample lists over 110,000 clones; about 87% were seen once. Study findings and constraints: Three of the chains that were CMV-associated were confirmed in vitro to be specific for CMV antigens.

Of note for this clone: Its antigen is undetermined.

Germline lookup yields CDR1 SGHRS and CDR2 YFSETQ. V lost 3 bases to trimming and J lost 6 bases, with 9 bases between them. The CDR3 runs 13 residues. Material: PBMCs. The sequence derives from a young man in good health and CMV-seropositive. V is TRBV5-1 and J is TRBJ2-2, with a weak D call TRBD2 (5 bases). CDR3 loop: CASSYSGAGELFF. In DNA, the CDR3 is TGCGCCAGCAGCTATTCCGGGGCCGGGGAGCTGTTTTTT. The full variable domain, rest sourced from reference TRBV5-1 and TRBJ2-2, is KAGVTQTPRYLIKTRGQQVTLSCSPISGHRSVSWYQQTPGQGLQFLFEYFSETQRNKGNFPGRFSGRQFSNSRSEMNVSTLELGDSALYLCASSYSGAGELFFGEGSRLTVL.